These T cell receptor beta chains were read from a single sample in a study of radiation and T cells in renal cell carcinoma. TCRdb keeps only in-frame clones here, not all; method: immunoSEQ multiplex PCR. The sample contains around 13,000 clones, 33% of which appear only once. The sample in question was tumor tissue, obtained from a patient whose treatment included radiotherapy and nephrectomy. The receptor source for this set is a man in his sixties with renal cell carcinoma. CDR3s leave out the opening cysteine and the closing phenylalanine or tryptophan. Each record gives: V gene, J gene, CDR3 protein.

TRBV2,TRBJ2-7,ASRTDRGGQY
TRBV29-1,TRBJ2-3,SVGVTDTQY
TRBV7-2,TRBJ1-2,ASSRDRNGYT
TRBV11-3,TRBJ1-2,ASSARQGVGYGYT
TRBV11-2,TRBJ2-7,ASSPMGRRNEQY
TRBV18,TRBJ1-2,ASSPRTGEIGYT
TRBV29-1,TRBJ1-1,SVASLTEAF
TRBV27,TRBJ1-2,ASSRIKSYGYT
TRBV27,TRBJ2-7,ASSSFPDRAYEQY
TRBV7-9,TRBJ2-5,ASSLEFQQETQY
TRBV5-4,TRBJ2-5,ASSLVRGLPQETQY
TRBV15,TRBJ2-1,ATSRGNIGQVAYNEQF
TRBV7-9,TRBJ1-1,ATLRDRVLNTEAF
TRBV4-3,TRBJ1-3,ASSQDLGGKSSRNTIY
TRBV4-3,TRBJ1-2,ASSQATVTGRGNGYT
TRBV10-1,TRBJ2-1,ASSESGGGLYNEQF
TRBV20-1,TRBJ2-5,SARTQETQY
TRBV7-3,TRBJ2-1,ASSGTSGNNEQF
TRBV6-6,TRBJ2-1,ASSLVGNEQF
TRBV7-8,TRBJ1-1,ASSIGTTGLNTEAF
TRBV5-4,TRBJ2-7,ASSLGSGDPTYEQY
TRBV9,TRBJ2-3,ASSPQGPPLYTDTQY
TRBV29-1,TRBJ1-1,SVVVGGMAF
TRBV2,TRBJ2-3,ASRRLAGDSIPDTQY
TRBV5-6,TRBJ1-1,ASSPTTGWLNTEAF
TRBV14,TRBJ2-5,ASSRLILAGKETQY
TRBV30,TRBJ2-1,AWRNLAGDPEQF
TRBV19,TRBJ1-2,ASSNQNYGYT
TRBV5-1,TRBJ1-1,ASSSAGQTTEAF
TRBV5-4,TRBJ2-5,ASSLPGRETQY
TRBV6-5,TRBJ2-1,ASSYSKQGYNEQF
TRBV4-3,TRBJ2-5,ASSQDTSGGVRETQY
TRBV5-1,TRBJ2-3,ASSLAEASTDTQY
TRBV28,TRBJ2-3,ASSFASGSTDTQY
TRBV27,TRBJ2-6,ASTGRAPGANVLT
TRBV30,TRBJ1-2,AWRALAVDLYGYT
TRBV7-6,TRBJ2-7,ASSTLAGGSSYEQY
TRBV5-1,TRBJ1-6,ASSFQGDYNSPLH
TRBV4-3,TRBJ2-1,ASSQELAGGQEQF
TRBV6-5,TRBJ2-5,ASSWAQWETQY
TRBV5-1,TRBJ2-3,ASSLEAGTTDTQY
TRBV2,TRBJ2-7,ASSSGTSGSYEQY
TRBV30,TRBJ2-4,AWGKQGAFGNIQY
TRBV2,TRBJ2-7,ASIRPGTNYEQY
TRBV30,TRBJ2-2,ALTGTGPTGELF
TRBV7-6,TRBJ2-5,ASSREQGETQY
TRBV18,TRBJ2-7,ASSPPPQGSYEQY
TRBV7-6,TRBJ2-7,ASSRQGGTEQY
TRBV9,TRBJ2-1,ASSLGGRQGSNEQF
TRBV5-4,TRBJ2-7,ASTDDRGPYEQY
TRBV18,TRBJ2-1,ASSWEAKNNEQF
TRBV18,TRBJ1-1,ASSHGGTEAF
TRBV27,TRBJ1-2,ASSPDRDYGYT
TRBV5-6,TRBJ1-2,ASRGDSYGYT
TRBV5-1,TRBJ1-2,ASSLGQGPGYT
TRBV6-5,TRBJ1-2,ASSPGGGRGYT
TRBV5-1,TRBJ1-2,ASSLEGPQSYGYT
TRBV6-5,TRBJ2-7,ASSFTADSLAYEQY
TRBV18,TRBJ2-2,ASSLSQEEPELF